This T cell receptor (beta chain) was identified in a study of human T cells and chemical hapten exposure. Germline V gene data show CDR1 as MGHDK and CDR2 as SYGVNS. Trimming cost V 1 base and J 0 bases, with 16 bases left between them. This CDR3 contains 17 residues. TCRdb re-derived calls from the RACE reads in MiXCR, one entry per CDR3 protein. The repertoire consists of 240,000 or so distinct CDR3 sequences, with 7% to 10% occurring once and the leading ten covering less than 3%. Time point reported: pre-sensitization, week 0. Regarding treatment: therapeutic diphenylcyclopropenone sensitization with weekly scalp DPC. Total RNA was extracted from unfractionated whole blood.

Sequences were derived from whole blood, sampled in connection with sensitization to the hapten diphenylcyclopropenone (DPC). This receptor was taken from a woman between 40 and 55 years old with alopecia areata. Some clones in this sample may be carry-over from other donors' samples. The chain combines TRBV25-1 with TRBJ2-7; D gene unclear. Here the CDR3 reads CASSEFRPQVDSYEQYF. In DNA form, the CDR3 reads TGTGCCAGCAGTGAATTCCGCCCCCAGGTTGACTCCTACGAGCAGTACTTC.